Presented here are 21 T cell receptor beta chains from one specimen sequenced in a study of T cells in Graves' hyperthyroidism and ophthalmopathy. Researchers amplified the TCR beta CDR3 regions from RNA transcripts. The HTBI primer set drove a first-round RT-PCR of the TCR CDR3. TCRdb reprocessed the multiplex PCR reads with MiXCR, giving one entry per CDR3 protein. The sample comprises a few hundred thousand distinct CDR3 sequences, 15% to 20% of which are singletons, and 3% to 4% rests with the top ten. The sample consisted of blood. The source is a woman between 40 and 55 years old with Graves' ophthalmopathy.

The rearrangement joins TRBV5-1 to TRBJ2-1, with 10 nucleotides matching TRBD2. The CDR3 totals 16 residues. The germline gives CDR1 SGHRS, CDR2 YFSETQ. J lost 0 bases, V lost 6 bases, and 6 bases had no gene match. The CDR3 region has the DNA TGCGCCAGCATCCATTCTAGCGGGAGCTCCTACAATGAGCAGTTCTTC. Translation gives CASIHSSGSSYNEQFF.

This clonotype was seen ten or more times. The CDR3 sequence is CASSSPDKGESYEQYF. The CDR3 coding sequence is TGTGCCAGCAGTTCCCCCGACAAGGGGGAATCTTACGAGCAGTACTTC. This rearrangement joins TRBV28 to TRBJ2-7, with D perhaps TRBD1 (6 bases). Per germline, CDR1 MDHEN and CDR2 SYDVKM. Trimming took 4 bases from V and 4 from J, leaving 20 bases between them. The CDR3 is 16 amino acids.

This clonotype has a count of ten or more. V and J are TRBV20-1 and TRBJ1-1; possible D gene TRBD1, 5 bases. Germline CDR1 DFQATT, CDR2 SNEGSKA (reference sequence). The ends were cut back, 2 bases at V and 3 bases at J, with 13 bases in the middle. The CDR3 consists of 14 residues. The DNA of the CDR3 is TGCAGTGCTAGAAAGGCAGGGTCTTACACTGAAGCTTTCTTT. Its translation is CSARKAGSYTEAFF.

This clonotype was found a few times. J is TRBJ1-3 and V is TRBV18; D remains unclear. From germline, CDR1 is KGHSH and CDR2 LQKENI. The CDR3 is 16 residues long. Trimming cost V 1 base and J 0 bases, with 10 bases left between them. CDR3 coding DNA: TGTGCCAGCTCACCACGGGTAGATTTCTCTGGAAACACCATATATTTT. Encoded protein: CASSPRVDFSGNTIYF.

This clonotype was seen ten or more times. The rearrangement joins TRBV28 to TRBJ1-2; no clear D. CDR1 MDHEN and CDR2 SYDVKM come from the germline V gene. CDR3 length: 12 amino acids. The V gene lost 5 bases and the J gene lost 5 bases, with 9 bases spanning the gap. Here the CDR3 reads CASSGTGYGYTF. In nucleotides, the CDR3 is TGTGCCAGCAGTGGAACGGGATATGGCTACACCTTC.

This clonotype was seen ten or more times. The chain couples TRBV2 to TRBJ2-2, with D possibly TRBD1 on 7 matching bases. The CDR3 length is 15 residues. Trimming stripped 3 bases from V and 5 bases from J, with 13 bases between. CDR1 SNHLY and CDR2 FYNNEI come from the germline V gene. CDR3 nucleotides: TGTGCCAGCAGTGATTGGAGGGGGCGTACCGGGGAGCTGTTTTTT. It translates to CASSDWRGRTGELFF. Full variable domain (remainder filled in from reference TRBV2 and TRBJ2-2): EPEVTQTPSHQVTQMGQEVILRCVPISNHLYFYWYRQILGQKVEFLVSFYNNEISEKSEIFDDQFSVERPDGSNFTLKIRSTKLEDSAMYFCASSDWRGRTGELFFGEGSRLTVL.

As to this clonotype: A much more abundant neighbour one base away suggests this may be a read error. V is TRBV20-1 and J is TRBJ2-7, with 10 bases aligning to TRBD2. The V segment lost 0 bases and the J segment 7 bases; nucleotides outside the gene matches: 9. This CDR3 is built from 15 residues. Germline CDR1 DFQATT, CDR2 SNEGSKA (reference sequence). CDR3 sequence: CSARDQAGGPYEQYF. CDR3 nucleotides: TGCAGTGCTAGAGATCAAGCGGGAGGGCCTTATGAGCAGTACTTC.

The V call is TRBV20-1, the J call TRBJ1-3; D ambiguous. This CDR3 has 13 amino acids. Trimming took 1 base from V and 0 from J, leaving 4 bases between them. Germline assignment: CDR1 DFQATT and CDR2 SNEGSKA (reference sequence). The CDR3 protein is CSARVVSGNTIYF. CDR3 DNA: TGCAGTGCTAGAGTAGTCTCTGGAAACACCATATATTTT.

Notes on this clonotype: This may stem from a read error, because a much larger clone lies one nucleotide away. The rearrangement uses TRBV20-1 and TRBJ2-7; D perhaps matches TRBD1 (6 bases). CDR3 length: 16 amino acids. Between the trimmed V and J ends, which lost 1 base and 9 bases, there was a span of 25 bases. The germline V gene has CDR1 DFQATT and CDR2 SNEGSKA (reference sequence). In DNA form, the CDR3 reads TGCAGTGCTAGAGGGACACAGGGATCCGGCTACGGCGGGCAGTACTTC. Translation gives CSARGTQGSGYGGQYF.

There are many counts of this clonotype. The V call is TRBV20-1, the J call TRBJ2-5; TRBD2 matches 8 bases. Germline trimming cut 0 bases from V and 5 bases from J; bases unmatched to any gene: 11. The CDR3 is 16 residues long. Germline-derived CDR1 and CDR2 are DFQATT and SNEGSKA (reference sequence). This CDR3 is CSARDTGGRRWETQYF. The CDR3 bases are TGCAGTGCTAGAGATACGGGGGGGCGTCGTTGGGAGACCCAGTACTTC.

This chain connects TRBV5-6 to TRBJ2-2; tentatively, D is TRBD2 (6 bases). The CDR3 totals 18 residues. The V end lost 4 bases, the J end lost 1 base, and 20 bases lay between the germline ends. Looked up from germline, CDR1 is SGHDT and CDR2 is YYEEEE. The CDR3 reads CASSSPGLAGLNTGELFF. DNA of the CDR3: TGTGCCAGCAGCAGCCCCGGCCTGGCGGGGTTGAACACCGGGGAGCTGTTTTTT.

The chain combines TRBV6-1 with TRBJ2-7; 7 positions match TRBD1. Per the germline V gene, CDR1 is MNHNS and CDR2 is SASEGT. CDR3 length: 11 residues. V lost 7 bases and J lost 3; bases outside the gene matches: 0. CDR3 nucleotide sequence: TGTGCCAGCACAGGGGGCTACGAGCAGTACTTC. Translating gives CASTGGYEQYF.

This clonotype was seen at least ten times. The chain combines TRBV12-3 or TRBV12-4 with TRBJ1-2; 7 bases fit TRBD1. The CDR3 spans 14 residues. With V trimmed by 5 bases and J by 5 bases, 8 bases remained unmatched. The CDR3 loop is CASSPNTGDYGYTF. The CDR3 coding sequence is TGTGCCAGCAGTCCAAATACAGGGGATTATGGCTACACCTTC.

The rearrangement joins TRBV20-1 to TRBJ2-1; D remains unclear. Germline V gene data show CDR1 as DFQATT and CDR2 as SNEGSKA (reference sequence). This CDR3 region has 14 residues. The V end was cut by 4 bases, the J end by 0 bases, with 10 bases between. CDR3 nucleotide sequence: TGCAGTGCTATTGGCTTCAGCTCCTACAATGAGCAGTTCTTC. Translating it yields CSAIGFSSYNEQFF.

This clonotype was counted a few times. The rearrangement links TRBV20-1 to TRBJ2-3; weak D call: TRBD2 (5 bases). In germline, CDR1 is DFQATT, CDR2 SNEGSKA (reference sequence). Deletions cut 3 bases from V and 3 bases from J, with 13 bases between. The CDR3 has 14 residues. The CDR3 DNA sequence: TGCAGTGCTAGTGTCTTAAGCGGAACAGATACGCAGTATTTT. It encodes CSASVLSGTDTQYF.

This clonotype has only a few counts. This chain links TRBV7-3 with TRBJ2-2, with 11 nucleotides matching TRBD2. The CDR3 totals 15 residues. CDR1 SGHTA and CDR2 FQGTGA come from the germline V gene. After removal of 1 base from V and 5 bases from J, the junction contained 0 bases not matched to a gene. The CDR3 nucleotides are TGTGCCAGCAGCTTAATAGCGGGGGGGACCGGGGAGCTGTTTTTT. It is translated as CASSLIAGGTGELFF.

This clonotype was detected only a few times. The chain links TRBV12-5 to TRBJ1-1; a possible D gene is TRBD1 (5 bases). The CDR3 is 14 amino acids. Germline CDR1 reads LGHNT; CDR2 reads FRNRAP. V was cut by 1 base and J by 6 bases, with 12 bases left in between. The CDR3 DNA is TGTGCTAGTGGTTTGGACCCCCGGGGCGCTGAAGCTTTCTTT. Translating it yields CASGLDPRGAEAFF.

Ten or more counts support this clonotype. This chain uses TRBV30 with TRBJ1-2; 9 bases line up with TRBD1. Germline V gene data show CDR1 as GTSNPN and CDR2 as SVGIG (reference sequence). The CDR3 runs 12 residues. J was trimmed by 8 bases and V by 3 bases; bases with no gene match: 4. In DNA form, the CDR3 reads TGTGCCTGGAGGGACAGGGGCCTGGGCTACACCTTC. Translating it yields CAWRDRGLGYTF.

This clonotype occurred many times. CDR3 bases: TGCAGTGCTAGAGTTAATAGCGACTACTACGAGCAGTACTTC. It specifies CSARVNSDYYEQYF. This chain connects TRBV20-1 to TRBJ2-7, with TRBD2 as a possible D gene (5 bases). From germline, CDR1 is DFQATT and CDR2 SNEGSKA (reference sequence). The CDR3 is 14 amino acids. Trimming cost V 1 base and J 3 bases, with 13 bases left between them.

This clonotype appeared a few times. The CDR3 DNA is TGTGCCAGCAGAAAAGGACGGCTGAGCAATCAGCCCCAGCATTTT. Amino acid sequence: CASRKGRLSNQPQHF. The rearrangement joins TRBV12-3 or TRBV12-4 to TRBJ1-5; no firm D call. The V gene lost 6 bases and the J gene lost 1 base, with 13 bases spanning the gap. The CDR3 runs 15 residues.

The sample holds a few counts of this clonotype. V is TRBV7-9 and J is TRBJ1-2; TRBD1 is a possible D gene (6 bases). The CDR3 totals 13 residues. Germline lookup yields CDR1 SEHNR and CDR2 FQNEAQ (reference sequence). Trimming left V 6 bases short and J 4 bases short, with 12 bases between. In DNA form, the CDR3 reads TGTGCCAGCAGGCCGGACAGCTTCTATGGCTACACCTTC. As protein: CASRPDSFYGYTF.